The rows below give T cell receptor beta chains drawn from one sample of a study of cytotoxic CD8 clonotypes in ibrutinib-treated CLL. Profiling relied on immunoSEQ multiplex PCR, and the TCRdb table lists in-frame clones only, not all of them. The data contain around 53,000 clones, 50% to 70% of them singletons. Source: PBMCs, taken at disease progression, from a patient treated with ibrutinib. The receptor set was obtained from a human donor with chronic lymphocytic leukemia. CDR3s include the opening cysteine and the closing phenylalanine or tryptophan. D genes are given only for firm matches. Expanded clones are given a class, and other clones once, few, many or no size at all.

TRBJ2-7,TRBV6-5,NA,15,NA,CASSRTRQSSYEQYF,TGTGCCAGCAGTCGAACTCGGCAAAGCTCCTACGAGCAGTACTTC
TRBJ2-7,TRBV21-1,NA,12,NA,CASSKREHEQYF,TGTGCCAGCAGCAAAAGGGAGCACGAGCAGTACTTC
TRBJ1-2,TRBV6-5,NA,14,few,CASSYTAGGRGYTF,TGTGCCAGCAGTTACACGGCCGGGGGCAGAGGCTACACCTTC
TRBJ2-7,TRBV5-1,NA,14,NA,CASSWDAGTYEQYF,TGCGCCAGCAGCTGGGACGCCGGTACGTACGAGCAGTACTTC
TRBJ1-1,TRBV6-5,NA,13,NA,CASSSGTAPWAFF,TGTGCCAGCAGTTCAGGGACTGCCCCTTGGGCTTTCTTT
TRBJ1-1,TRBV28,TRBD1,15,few,CASSPPDRMNTEAFF,TGTGCCAGCAGTCCACCGGACAGGATGAACACTGAAGCTTTCTTT
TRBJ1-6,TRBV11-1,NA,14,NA,CASSLNGGRSPLHF,TGTGCCAGCAGCTTAAACGGGGGCCGTTCACCCCTCCACTTT
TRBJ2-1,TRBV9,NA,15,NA,CASSNLGDFYNEQFF,TGTGCCAGCAGCAACTTGGGGGATTTCTACAATGAGCAGTTCTTC
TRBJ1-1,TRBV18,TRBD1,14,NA,CASSPGQTNTEAFF,TGTGCCAGCTCCCCGGGACAGACGAACACTGAAGCTTTCTTT
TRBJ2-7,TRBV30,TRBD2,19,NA,CAWRPEVVLAGVLFCEQYF,TGTGCCTGGAGACCGGAAGTTGTTCTAGCGGGCGTTCTCTTCTGCGAGCAGTACTTC
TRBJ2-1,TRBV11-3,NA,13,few,CASSDYRDNEQFF,TGTGCCAGCAGCGACTACCGCGACAATGAGCAGTTCTTC
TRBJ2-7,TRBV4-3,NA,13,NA,CASSQDLGYEQYF,TGCGCCAGCAGCCAAGATCTTGGGTACGAGCAGTACTTC
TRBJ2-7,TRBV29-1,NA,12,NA,CSVRGFLGEQYF,TGCAGCGTTAGAGGGTTTCTCGGGGAGCAGTACTTC
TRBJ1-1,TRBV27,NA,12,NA,CASSLRGTEAFF,TGTGCCAGCAGTTTGAGGGGCACTGAAGCTTTCTTT
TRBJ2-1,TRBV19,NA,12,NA,CASSMKVNEQFF,TGTGCCAGTAGTATGAAGGTCAATGAGCAGTTCTTC
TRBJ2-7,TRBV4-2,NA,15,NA,CASSQDLGGIYEQYF,TGTGCCAGCAGCCAAGACTTAGGGGGGATCTACGAGCAGTACTTC
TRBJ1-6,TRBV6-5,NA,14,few,CATFEGELGSPLHF,TGTGCCACCTTCGAAGGGGAGTTGGGCTCACCCCTCCACTTT
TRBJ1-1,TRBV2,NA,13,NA,CASSLTRGSEAFF,TGTGCCAGCAGTTTAACCAGGGGATCTGAAGCTTTCTTT
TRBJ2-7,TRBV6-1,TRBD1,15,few,CASSGLSDRGYEQYF,TGTGCCAGCTCAGGCCTCAGCGACAGGGGCTACGAGCAGTACTTC
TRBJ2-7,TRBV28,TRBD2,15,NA,CASSSSGSGRFEQYF,TGTGCCAGCAGTTCTAGCGGGAGCGGTAGATTCGAGCAGTACTTC
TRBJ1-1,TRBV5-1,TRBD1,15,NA,CASSSRTGQNTEAFF,TGCGCCAGCAGCTCCCGGACAGGTCAGAACACTGAAGCTTTCTTT
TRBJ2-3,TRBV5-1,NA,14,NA,CASSLGTRGDTQYF,TGCGCCAGCAGCTTGGGTACGAGGGGAGATACGCAGTATTTT
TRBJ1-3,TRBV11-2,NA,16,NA,CASSKPQGVRGDTIYF,TGTGCCAGCAGCAAGCCACAGGGCGTGCGTGGTGACACCATATATTTT
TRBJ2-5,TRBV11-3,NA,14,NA,CASSLNSHQETQYF,TGTGCCAGCAGCTTAAACAGCCACCAAGAGACCCAGTACTTC
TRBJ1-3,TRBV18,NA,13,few,CASSPPVQDTIYF,TGTGCCAGCTCACCACCGGTTCAAGACACCATATATTTT
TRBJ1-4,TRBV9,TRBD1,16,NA,CASSVGSGQGGEKLFF,TGTGCCAGCAGCGTAGGGTCGGGACAGGGAGGCGAAAAACTGTTTTTT
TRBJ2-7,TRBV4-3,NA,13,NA,CASSQTTSYEQYF,TGCGCCAGCAGCCAAACGACATCCTACGAGCAGTACTTC
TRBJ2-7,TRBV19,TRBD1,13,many,CASSMTGSYEQYF,TGTGCCAGTAGCATGACAGGGTCCTACGAGCAGTACTTC
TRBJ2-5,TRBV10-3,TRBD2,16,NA,CAISPLGAGGRETQYF,TGTGCCATCTCGCCCCTCGGGGCGGGGGGTCGAGAGACCCAGTACTTC